A selection of T cell receptor beta chains follows, all from one sample in a study of response to subunit inactivated influenza vaccine. One entry per CDR3 protein results from TCRdb running MiXCR on the RT-PCR reads. Among about 540,000 distinct CDR3 sequences listed, roughly 25% were seen once. This same sample was also part of a study on T cells expressing NK-cell markers.

The sample here was CD4+ T cells sorted from PBMCs, taken 11 to 12 days after vaccination. The origin of the receptors is a man over 45 who received an inactivated influenza vaccine. The CDR3 runs from the conserved cysteine through the conserved F or W. The D gene is left open where the match is weak. Some rows have no size entry. The others give once, few or many, or a class for an expanded clone.

CDR3 protein,CDR3 DNA,J gene,D gene,V gene,clone size
CASSLSLEAFF,TGTGCCAGCAGCTTGTCCCTTGAAGCTTTCTTT,TRBJ1-1,-,TRBV7-9,few
CASSHPGNQPQHF,TGTGCCAGCAGCCACCCGGGCAATCAGCCCCAGCATTTT,TRBJ1-5,-,TRBV7-2,few
CASSVGLAGGRFGEQFF,TGTGCCAGCAGCGTCGGACTAGCGGGGGGGCGGTTTGGTGAGCAGTTCTTC,TRBJ2-1,TRBD2,TRBV12-3/TRBV12-4,-
CASSVTASTYNEQFF,TGTGCCAGCAGCGTAACAGCCTCAACCTACAATGAGCAGTTCTTC,TRBJ2-1,-,TRBV9,-
CASSQGQGAGTGELFF,TGCGCCAGCAGCCAAGGACAGGGGGCAGGCACCGGGGAGCTGTTTTTT,TRBJ2-2,TRBD1,TRBV4-1,few
CSARDMRGTYEQYF,TGCAGTGCTAGAGATATGAGGGGAACCTACGAGCAGTACTTC,TRBJ2-7,-,TRBV20-1,few
CASSQVLRDRLQETQYF,TGCGCCAGCAGCCAAGTCCTCCGGGACAGGCTCCAAGAGACCCAGTACTTC,TRBJ2-5,TRBD1,TRBV4-1,-
CASSLKRGITGELFF,TGTGCCAGCAGTTTAAAGCGGGGGATCACCGGGGAGCTGTTTTTT,TRBJ2-2,TRBD2,TRBV28,few
CASSTGHPSGANVLTF,TGCGCCAGCAGCACGGGACACCCCTCTGGGGCCAACGTCCTGACTTTC,TRBJ2-6,-,TRBV5-1,-
CSVEGGGRETQYF,TGCAGCGTTGAAGGAGGGGGCCGGGAGACCCAGTACTTC,TRBJ2-5,TRBD1,TRBV29-1,few
CASSQWGTGQLNEQFF,TGTGCCAGCAGCCAATGGGGGACAGGTCAACTCAATGAGCAGTTCTTC,TRBJ2-1,TRBD1,TRBV3-1,-
CASSLQGAWETQYF,TGTGCCAGCAGTTTACAGGGGGCATGGGAGACCCAGTACTTC,TRBJ2-5,TRBD1,TRBV27,-
CSARVGTAGSPLHF,TGCAGTGCTAGAGTGGGAACGGCTGGATCACCCCTCCACTTT,TRBJ1-6,-,TRBV20-1,-
CASSSSGRTEPQHF,-,TRBJ1-5,-,TRBV28,few
CASSQVIRREQFF,TGTGCCAGCAGCCAAGTAATCCGTCGCGAGCAGTTCTTC,TRBJ2-1,-,TRBV3-1,-
CASSRTRMNTEAFF,TGTGCCAGCAGCCGAACACGGATGAACACTGAAGCTTTCTTT,TRBJ1-1,-,TRBV12-3/TRBV12-4,many
CAWAGFSGANVLTF,TGTGCCTGGGCAGGGTTCTCTGGGGCCAACGTCCTGACTTTC,TRBJ2-6,-,TRBV30,-
CASRDGLYSGNTIYF,TGTGCCAGCAGGGACGGACTGTACTCTGGAAACACCATATATTTT,TRBJ1-3,-,TRBV2,-
CASSLTLYQETQYF,TGTGCCAGCTCCCTAACATTGTACCAAGAGACCCAGTACTTC,TRBJ2-5,-,TRBV18,-
CASNAGTSLRNEQFF,TGCGCCAGCAACGCCGGGACTAGCTTGAGGAATGAGCAGTTCTTC,TRBJ2-1,TRBD2,TRBV5-1,-
CASTWGRANQPQHF,TGTGCCAGCACCTGGGGCAGGGCAAATCAGCCCCAGCATTTT,TRBJ1-5,-,TRBV28,-
CASSGFAGGDYGYTF,TGCGCCAGCAGCGGATTCGCGGGGGGCGACTATGGCTACACCTTC,TRBJ1-2,-,TRBV5-1,few
CASSPSAPGRVKNIQYF,TGTGCCAGCAGCCCATCCGCGCCGGGAAGGGTCAAAAACATTCAGTACTTC,TRBJ2-4,-,TRBV7-8,-
CSATEETQYF,TGCAGTGCTACGGAAGAGACCCAGTACTTC,TRBJ2-5,-,TRBV20-1,-
CASSQTSFRQFF,TGTGCCAGCAGTCAGACTAGTTTTCGGCAGTTCTTC,TRBJ2-1,-,TRBV6-2/TRBV6-3,many
CASSPEPVKYNEQFF,TGTGCCAGCAGCCCTGAACCAGTTAAATACAATGAGCAGTTCTTC,TRBJ2-1,-,TRBV5-6,few
CASSLVSRRTDTQYF,TGTGCCAGCAGCTTAGTGTCTAGACGTACAGATACGCAGTATTTT,TRBJ2-3,-,TRBV7-2,-
CSAPLGWGVSYNEQFF,TGCAGTGCTCCCTTAGGGTGGGGGGTTTCCTACAATGAGCAGTTCTTC,TRBJ2-1,-,TRBV20-1,-
CASSYSNAGAVEAFF,TGTGCCAGCAGTTACTCGAATGCAGGAGCGGTTGAAGCTTTCTTT,TRBJ1-1,-,TRBV6-2/TRBV6-3,few
CASSAGQTTLRATGGYTF,TGTGCCAGCAGCGCGGGACAGACAACCCTCCGGGCAACGGGTGGCTACACCTTC,TRBJ1-2,TRBD1,TRBV9,-
CASSRGIPNQPQHF,TGTGCCAGCAGCCGGGGGATCCCAAATCAGCCCCAGCATTTT,TRBJ1-5,-,TRBV3-1,few
CASSRGLAGTTGGELFF,TGCGCCAGCAGCCGAGGACTAGCGGGAACAACTGGCGGGGAGCTGTTTTTT,TRBJ2-2,TRBD2,TRBV4-3,-
CSADSGRSTDTQYF,TGCAGCGCCGATAGCGGGAGGAGCACAGATACGCAGTATTTT,TRBJ2-3,TRBD2,TRBV29-1,-
CASSLASPGGGVYGYTF,TGTGCCAGCAGTTTAGCCAGCCCCGGGGGGGGAGTCTATGGCTACACCTTC,TRBJ1-2,-,TRBV28,few
CSATSLANYEQYF,TGCAGTGCTACTAGTCTAGCGAACTACGAGCAGTACTTC,TRBJ2-7,-,TRBV20-1,-
CASSPGGLDTGELFF,TGTGCCAGCAGCCCGGGAGGGTTGGACACCGGGGAGCTGTTTTTT,TRBJ2-2,TRBD2,TRBV7-3,few
CASSQVAGGPEETQYF,TGTGCCAGCAGCCAGGTAGCGGGAGGGCCAGAAGAGACCCAGTACTTC,TRBJ2-5,TRBD2,TRBV4-2,few
CSASSGQGYEQYF,TGCAGTGCTAGTTCTGGACAGGGATACGAGCAGTACTTC,TRBJ2-7,TRBD1,TRBV20-1,few
CASSSPTGGGNTEAFF,TGTGCCAGTAGTAGCCCGACAGGGGGCGGGAACACTGAAGCTTTCTTT,TRBJ1-1,TRBD1,TRBV19,few
CASSYGTALNTEAFF,TGTGCCAGCAGCTACGGGACAGCGCTGAACACTGAAGCTTTCTTT,TRBJ1-1,TRBD1,TRBV5-6,-